The rows below give T cell receptor beta chains drawn from one sample of a study of post-analysis software for immune sequencing data. TCRdb itself ran the PCR reads through MiXCR, one entry per CDR3 protein. The sample includes about 430,000 distinct CDR3 sequences, about 40% of them seen just once. The sample consisted of blood. These receptors all stem from a girl aged 2 to 9 with multiple sclerosis. The CDR3 runs from the conserved cysteine through the conserved F or W. Fields, in order: D gene, J gene, clone size, V gene, CDR3 DNA, CDR3 protein. A D gene is named only where the DNA matches it firmly. Rows may omit the clone size; those that give it use once, few, many or a size class.

TRBD2,TRBJ2-1,NA,TRBV29-1,TGCAGCGTTGAACGAAGCGGGACGATGAATGAGCAGTTCTTC,CSVERSGTMNEQFF
NA,TRBJ1-2,NA,TRBV2,TGTGCCAGCACCACGAATAACTATGGCTACACCTTC,CASTTNNYGYTF
NA,TRBJ1-2,NA,TRBV19,TGTGCCAGTAGTACCCGGGACGGTGGTCGCTATGGCTACACCTTC,CASSTRDGGRYGYTF
NA,TRBJ1-4,NA,TRBV5-1,TGCGCCAGCTCCAACATGGGAGGTGAGGGTGAAAAACTGTTTTTT,CASSNMGGEGEKLFF
NA,TRBJ1-6,NA,TRBV4-1,TGCGCCAGCAGCCAAGATGCGGTGAAGGCCGCCGGGAATTCACCCCTCCACTTT,CASSQDAVKAAGNSPLHF
NA,TRBJ2-1,NA,TRBV7-8,TGTGCCAGCAGCTTAGGAAGAGGGTCCAATGAGCAGTTCTTC,CASSLGRGSNEQFF
NA,TRBJ2-4,NA,TRBV12-3/TRBV12-4,TGTGCCAGCAGTTCCCCTTCCCAGGGGACCAAAAACATTCAGTACTTC,CASSSPSQGTKNIQYF
NA,TRBJ2-5,NA,TRBV6-4,TGTGCCAGCAGTGGAAATGGAGAGACCCAGTACTTC,CASSGNGETQYF
NA,TRBJ2-5,few,TRBV5-1,TGCGCCAGCAGCTTGGCTGGCCTAGCGGAGACCCAGTACTTC,CASSLAGLAETQYF
TRBD2,TRBJ2-3,few,TRBV4-1,TGCGCCAGCAGCCAAGTGACTAGCGGGGGGATGTATTTT,CASSQVTSGGMYF
NA,TRBJ2-1,many,TRBV18,TGTGCCAGCTCGCGTGATATGGGGCTCAATGAGCAGTTCTTC,CASSRDMGLNEQFF
NA,TRBJ1-5,few,TRBV20-1,TGCAGTGCTAGAGCAGGGGATCAGCCCCAGCATTTT,CSARAGDQPQHF
NA,TRBJ1-6,NA,TRBV10-3,TGTGCCATCAGACCGCAGGGTCACGCTTATAATTCACCCCTCCACTTT,CAIRPQGHAYNSPLHF
TRBD1,TRBJ1-2,few,TRBV6-5,TGTGCCAGCAGTCATCGGGACAGGGCCGGCTACACCTTC,CASSHRDRAGYTF
NA,TRBJ2-7,few,TRBV28,TGTGCCAGCAGTTTCGGCAGGTGGGACTACGAGCAGTACTTC,CASSFGRWDYEQYF
TRBD1,TRBJ2-1,NA,TRBV27,TGTGCCAGCAGTTACGGGACAGGGGTTGTCAATGAGCAGTTCTTC,CASSYGTGVVNEQFF
TRBD1,TRBJ1-2,few,TRBV28,TGTGCCAGCAGTGTGACAGGGAATGGCTACACCTTC,CASSVTGNGYTF
NA,TRBJ2-5,few,TRBV5-1,TGCGCCAGCAGCTTGGGGAGAGGGACTTCATCTCGCCGACAAGAGACCCAGTACTTC,CASSLGRGTSSRRQETQYF
TRBD1,TRBJ1-2,few,TRBV12-3/TRBV12-4,TGTGCCAGCAGCTGGGACAGGGGTGGCTACACCTTC,CASSWDRGGYTF
TRBD1,TRBJ1-4,NA,TRBV28,TGTGCCAGCAGTTTGCATTTGCCTGGGACAGGCGGTGAAAAACTGTTTTTT,CASSLHLPGTGGEKLFF
NA,TRBJ1-5,NA,TRBV5-1,TGCGCCAGCAGCTTGGGCCCCAGGGCCACGTATAGCAATCAGCCCCAGCATTTT,CASSLGPRATYSNQPQHF
TRBD1,TRBJ2-7,few,TRBV7-6,TGTGCCAGCAGCTACAACAGGGGACCCTACGAGCAGTACTTC,CASSYNRGPYEQYF
NA,TRBJ2-5,NA,TRBV5-1,TGCGCCAGCAGCCCCGGCGTCCAAGAGACCCAGTACTTC,CASSPGVQETQYF
TRBD1,TRBJ1-4,NA,TRBV20-1,TGCAGTGCTCGGACAGGTCAAAAACTGTTTTTT,CSARTGQKLFF
NA,TRBJ2-1,NA,TRBV9,TGTGCCAGCAGCGGAGGTCCCAGCTCCTACAATGAGCAGTTCTTC,CASSGGPSSYNEQFF
NA,TRBJ2-7,NA,TRBV29-1,TGCAGCGTTTGCGGACAGGTTGGGGAGGAAATCTACGAGCAGTACTTC,CSVCGQVGEEIYEQYF
TRBD2,TRBJ2-3,few,TRBV20-1,TGCAGTGCTAGAGATGTATTCGGGACTAGCGGGAGGGGGCACACAGATACGCAGTATTTT,CSARDVFGTSGRGHTDTQYF
NA,TRBJ2-7,NA,TRBV5-1,TGCGCCAGCAGCTCGGTCCAGGGATCCTACGAGCAGTACTTC,CASSSVQGSYEQYF
TRBD2,TRBJ2-5,NA,TRBV3-1,TGTGCCAGCAGCCAATGGACTAGCGGGATAGTGCAGTACTTC,CASSQWTSGIVQYF
TRBD2,TRBJ2-3,NA,TRBV20-1,TGCAGTGCTCGGCTAGCGGGGTTGGGAGATACGCAGTATTTT,CSARLAGLGDTQYF
TRBD2,TRBJ2-7,few,TRBV12-3/TRBV12-4,TGTGCCAGCAGTTTATCGACTAGCGGGAGCATGGAGCAGTACTTC,CASSLSTSGSMEQYF
TRBD1,TRBJ2-5,few,TRBV29-1,TGCAGCGTTGAAGTAAGGGGGCGGTTGGAGACCCAGTACTTC,CSVEVRGRLETQYF
TRBD1,TRBJ1-1,NA,TRBV19,TGTGCCAGTAGGACAGGGGGCTCGGTCACTGAAGCTTTCTTT,CASRTGGSVTEAFF
TRBD1,TRBJ2-7,few,TRBV20-1,TGCAGTGCTAGGACCGGGACAGGGCTCTACGAGCAGTACTTC,CSARTGTGLYEQYF
TRBD1,TRBJ2-1,few,TRBV2,TGTGCCAGCAGTGCGGACAGGGTAGATCCAGATGAGCAGTTCTTC,CASSADRVDPDEQFF
NA,TRBJ2-6,NA,TRBV7-7,TGTGCCAGCAGCCCCGTGGAATCTGGGGCCAACGTCCTGACTTTC,CASSPVESGANVLTF
TRBD2,TRBJ2-1,NA,TRBV20-1,TGCAGTGCTAGAGATCTGAAAAGCGGGAGTCTTGAGCAGTTCTTC,CSARDLKSGSLEQFF
TRBD1,TRBJ1-5,NA,TRBV6-1,TGTGCCAGCAGTGTACAGGGGAGCAATCAGCCCCAGCATTTT,CASSVQGSNQPQHF
TRBD1,TRBJ2-2,NA,TRBV7-3,TGTGCCAGCAGCCCCCACAGGGGGCGCGACACCGGGGAGCTGTTTTTT,CASSPHRGRDTGELFF
NA,TRBJ2-7,NA,TRBV20-1,TGCAGTGCCGCAAGAGGGGGAACGGTCGAGCAGTACTTC,CSAARGGTVEQYF
NA,TRBJ2-7,once,TRBV2,TGTGCCAGCAGTGAAGCATGGGGTATAAATGAGCAGTACTTC,CASSEAWGINEQYF